The clone carrying this T cell receptor (beta chain) showed up many times. Its antigen remains unknown. This specimen belongs to a study of T cell repertoires in cytomegalovirus infection. Across the whole study: Public TCR beta signatures marked donors with CMV infection and the matching HLA.

Findings and caveats of the study: Cumulative public TCR beta family frequency identified carriers of CMV plus the relevant HLA. HLA-C-restricted CMV clonotypes gave the most frequent clonotype in two of eight donors.

MiXCR was run by TCRdb on the reads, yielding one entry per CDR3 protein. The sample lists some 180,000 distinct CDR3 sequences, approximately 9.7% occurring once. From germline, CDR1 is SGHTS and CDR2 YDEGEE. With V trimmed by 0 bases and J by 4 bases, 15 bases remained unmatched. There are 20 residues in the CDR3. V gene TRBV5-8 combines with J gene TRBJ2-1, with 11 bases that match TRBD2. This clonotype was sampled from a human donor in good health (CMV status not recorded). Some clones in this sample may be carry-over from other donors' samples. The source material was PBMCs. The CDR3 region has the DNA TGTGCCAGCAGCTTGGAATTGTTTGGGGCACTAGCGGGAGCGTACAATGAGCAGTTCTTC. This encodes CASSLELFGALAGAYNEQFF.